This TCR beta chain was obtained from a study of blood T cell repertoires in COVID-19. About the study: The cDNA or gDNA used as material had been derived from T cells, B-cell-depleted T cells, or PBMCs.

This clone occurred a few times. The length of the CDR3 is 17 residues. Germline loops: CDR1 SGHVS, CDR2 FNYEAQ. The ends were cut back, 4 bases at V and 0 bases at J, with 16 bases in the middle. Sequencing used immunoSEQ multiplex PCR; TCRdb keeps in-frame clones, though not all of them. The sample comprises 200,000 to 300,000 clones, roughly 84% of which are singletons, and approximately 9% rests with the top ten. The sequenced sample was peripheral blood. This receptor was taken from a human donor in a cohort sampled during active COVID-19. The chain links TRBV7-6 to TRBJ1-5, with D maybe TRBD1 (5 bases). The CDR3 reads CASSSSRGGFSNQPQHF. The CDR3 region has the DNA TGTGCCAGCAGCTCCTCCCGCGGGGGTTTTAGCAATCAGCCCCAGCATTTT.